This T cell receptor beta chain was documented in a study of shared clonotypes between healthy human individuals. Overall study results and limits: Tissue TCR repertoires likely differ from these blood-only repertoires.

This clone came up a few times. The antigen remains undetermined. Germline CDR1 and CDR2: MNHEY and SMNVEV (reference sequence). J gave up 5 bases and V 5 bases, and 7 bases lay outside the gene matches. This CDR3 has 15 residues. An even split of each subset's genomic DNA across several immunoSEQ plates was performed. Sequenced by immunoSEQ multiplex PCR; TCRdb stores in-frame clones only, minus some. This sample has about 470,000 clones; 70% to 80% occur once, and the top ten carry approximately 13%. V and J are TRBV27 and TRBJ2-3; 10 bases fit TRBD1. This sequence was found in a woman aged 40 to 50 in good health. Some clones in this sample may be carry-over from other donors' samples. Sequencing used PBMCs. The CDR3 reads CASSTPGQGRDTQYF. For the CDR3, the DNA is TGTGCCAGCAGTACCCCGGGACAGGGGAGAGATACGCAGTATTTT.